A single sample is the source of the 20 T cell receptor beta chains below, sequenced in a study of T cell changes during pregnancy in multiple sclerosis (dated by TCRdb to between 2018 and 2020). Library preparation used the immunoSEQ multiplex PCR assay. TCRdb took over this immuneACCESS table, retaining in-frame rearrangements with V and J assigned. Such tables are incomplete; in checked studies, under half of the missing clones stem from an unresolved V gene, and the remainder is unexplained. This sample gives under 90,000 clones in total; roughly 90% of them show up just once. Around 3.5% of the sample is held by the ten biggest clonotypes. Sequencing was performed on peripheral blood, taken after pregnancy. The receptors were sampled from a female donor in good health, enrolled as a control in a pregnancy study.

The gene calls are TRBV28 and TRBJ2-5; D is ambiguous. Germline V CDR1 and CDR2: MDHEN, SYDVKM. V lost 3 bases and J 2 bases, leaving 7 bases between the germline ends. The CDR3 covers 13 residues. CDR3 loop: CASSFVRQETQYF. In DNA form, the CDR3 reads TGTGCCAGCAGTTTCGTCAGGCAAGAGACCCAGTACTTC.

V gene TRBV7-2 combines with J gene TRBJ1-5; D remains unclear. The CDR3 runs 13 residues. Per the germline V gene, CDR1 is SGHTA and CDR2 is FQGNSA. V gave up 5 bases and J gave up 0 bases, with 5 bases separating them. In nucleotides, the CDR3 is TGTGCCAGCAGCCCTTATAGCAATCAGCCCCAGCATTTT. Amino acids: CASSPYSNQPQHF.

This chain links TRBV4-2 with TRBJ1-4, with 12 bases fitting TRBD1. The CDR3 spans 17 residues. The V and J ends lost 8 bases and 2 bases, in that order; junction bases with no gene match: 9. The germline CDR1 and CDR2 sequences are LGHNA and YNFKEQ. In DNA, the CDR3 is TGTGCCAGCGAGGCGCGGGACAGGGGGCGGACTAATGAAAAACTGTTTTTT. The encoded protein is CASEARDRGRTNEKLFF.

The chain couples TRBV4-1 to TRBJ2-1; 8 bases map to TRBD2. CDR1 MGHRA and CDR2 YSYEKL come from the germline V gene. Germline trimming cut 1 base from V and 5 bases from J; bases unmatched to any gene: 7. There are 16 residues in the CDR3. CDR3 bases: TGCGCCAGCAGCCAAGGGCACACCGGGGGGGACAATGAGCAGTTCTTC. It yields the protein CASSQGHTGGDNEQFF.

The chain has TRBV7-2 and TRBJ2-1, with 10 nucleotides matching TRBD2. The germline V gene encodes CDR1 SGHTA and CDR2 FQGNSA. The CDR3 runs 17 residues. V dropped 1 base and J dropped 4; count of bases not matched to a gene: 7. CDR3 bases: TGTGCCAGCAGCTTAGTAAGTGCTAGCGGGAGTTACAATGAGCAGTTCTTC. It specifies CASSLVSASGSYNEQFF. Together with reference TRBV7-2 and TRBJ2-1, the CDR3 gives the full variable domain: GAGVSQSPSNKVTEKGKDVELRCDPISGHTALYWYRQSLGQGLEFLIYFQGNSAPDKSGLPSDRFSAERTGGSVSTLTIQRTQQEDSAVYLCASSLVSASGSYNEQFFGPGTRLTVL.

The CDR3 sequence is CASNPAGSDSPLHF. CDR3 in DNA: TGTGCCAGCAACCCAGCAGGGTCGGATTCACCCCTCCACTTT. The V call is TRBV28, the J call TRBJ1-6, with a weak D call TRBD1 (5 bases). In germline, CDR1 is MDHEN, CDR2 SYDVKM. This CDR3 is 14 amino acids long. V lost 7 bases and J lost 8, with 15 bases in between.

This rearrangement joins TRBV4-1 to TRBJ1-1, with TRBD1 identical over 8 bases. With V trimmed by 5 bases and J by 1 base, 6 bases remained unmatched. This CDR3 comprises 15 residues. Germline lookup yields CDR1 MGHRA and CDR2 YSYEKL. CDR3 residues: CASSYRTGPNTEAFF. CDR3 bases: TGCGCCAGCAGCTACCGGACAGGGCCGAACACTGAAGCTTTCTTT.

The J gene is TRBJ1-6, the V gene TRBV7-9, with 8 nucleotides matching TRBD1. Per germline, CDR1 SEHNR and CDR2 FQNEAQ (reference sequence). J was trimmed by 6 bases and V by 1 base; bases with no gene match: 5. The CDR3 is 16 amino acids. CDR3 region: CASSLEATGVNSPLHF. The CDR3 DNA is TGTGCCAGCAGCTTAGAGGCGACAGGGGTTAATTCACCCCTCCACTTT.

This chain joins TRBV30 and TRBJ2-1; 10 positions agree with TRBD2. The CDR3 is 14 amino acids. In germline, CDR1 is GTSNPN, CDR2 SVGIG (reference sequence). Unmatched junction bases numbered 6, after V lost 3 bases and J lost 7 bases. DNA for the CDR3: TGTGCCTGGAGGGCTAGCGGGAGTAGAAATGAGCAGTTCTTC. Its translation is CAWRASGSRNEQFF.

The gene calls are TRBV30 and TRBJ1-4, with TRBD1 identical over 9 bases. Germline lookup yields CDR1 GTSNPN and CDR2 SVGIG (reference sequence). The V gene end was trimmed by 3 bases and the J gene end by 6 bases; junction bases not matched to a gene: 5. The CDR3 length is 14 residues. The CDR3: CAWRTGTGYEKLFF. The CDR3 bases are TGTGCCTGGAGAACCGGGACAGGGTATGAAAAACTGTTTTTT.

The genes are TRBV18 and TRBJ2-7; TRBD2 matches 8 bases. Looked up from germline, CDR1 is KGHSH and CDR2 is LQKENI. This CDR3 is built from 16 residues. Unmatched junction bases numbered 7, after V lost 3 bases and J lost 0 bases. As DNA, the CDR3 is TGTGCCAGCTCACCGTACGGGGGGGCCTCCTCCTACGAGCAGTACTTC. Translated: CASSPYGGASSYEQYF.

This clone showed up just a few times. The chain joins TRBV28 to TRBJ1-5; D is uncertain. V lost 5 bases to trimming and J lost 0 bases, with 14 bases between them. CDR1 MDHEN and CDR2 SYDVKM come from the germline V gene. The CDR3 is 16 amino acids. The CDR3 DNA reads TGTGCCAGCAGTGACAACGCGTTGGATAGCAATCAGCCCCAGCATTTT. This translates into CASSDNALDSNQPQHF.

J is TRBJ2-7 and V is TRBV7-9; 8 bases fit TRBD1. The CDR3 contains 16 residues. Germline V gene lookup returns CDR1 SEHNR and CDR2 FQNEAQ (reference sequence). Germline trimming cut 4 bases from V and 6 bases from J; bases unmatched to any gene: 14. This CDR3 is CASSYSSGGIDFEQYF. CDR3 DNA: TGTGCCAGCAGCTATTCCTCAGGGGGCATTGATTTCGAGCAGTACTTC.

This clone was detected a few times. J is TRBJ2-7 and V is TRBV4-2; 11 nucleotides match TRBD1. Germline V gene data show CDR1 as LGHNA and CDR2 as YNFKEQ. V lost 0 bases, J lost 0 bases, and 1 base stayed unmatched. This CDR3 is 16 amino acids long. For the CDR3, the DNA is TGTGCCAGCAGCCAAGAAGGGACAGGGGGCTCCTACGAGCAGTACTTC. Residues: CASSQEGTGGSYEQYF.

This clone appeared a single time. V gene TRBV14 combines with J gene TRBJ1-1; D is unresolved. CDR1 and CDR2 (germline): SGHDN, FVKESK. Trimming left V 4 bases short and J 7 bases short, with 13 bases between. This CDR3 spans 13 amino acids. The CDR3 region is CASSPRGGGEAFF. CDR3 bases: TGTGCCAGCAGCCCCCGGGGAGGTGGTGAAGCTTTCTTT.

This chain uses TRBV9 with TRBJ2-1; tentatively, D is TRBD2 (6 bases). Germline V gene data show CDR1 as SGDLS and CDR2 as YYNGEE. Between the trimmed V and J ends, which lost 2 bases and 4 bases, there was a span of 13 bases. The CDR3 is made up of 15 amino acids. The CDR3 loop is CASSVTGVSYNEQFF. CDR3 DNA: TGTGCCAGCAGCGTTACGGGAGTTTCATACAATGAGCAGTTCTTC.

This clone has just one count. The DNA for the CDR3 is TGTGCCAGCATGTGGGGGCTGGGAGAGCAGTACTTC. It translates to CASMWGLGEQYF. The chain employs TRBV11-2 and TRBJ2-7, with D possibly TRBD1 on 6 matching bases. The CDR3 runs 12 residues. Trimming stripped 7 bases from V and 7 bases from J, with 14 bases between. Germline V gives CDR1 SGHAT, CDR2 FQNNGV.

The chain combines TRBV4-2 with TRBJ2-7, with D possibly being TRBD2 (5 bases). The ends were cut back, 0 bases at V and 0 bases at J, with 12 bases in the middle. CDR1 is LGHNA and CDR2 is YNFKEQ in the germline V gene. This CDR3 region has 16 residues. The CDR3 nucleotides read TGTGCCAGCAGCCAAGATTCCGGGGTACCCTCCTACGAGCAGTACTTC. Its protein product is CASSQDSGVPSYEQYF.

Only one count was recorded for this clone. Other DNA sequences in this specimen translate into the identical CDR3. The chain combines TRBV9 with TRBJ2-7, with TRBD2 matching 9 bases. CDR3 length: 15 amino acids. Germline V CDR1 and CDR2: SGDLS, YYNGEE. The junction had 5 bases not matched to a gene; V was cut back by 2 bases and J by 2 bases. The CDR3 nucleotides read TGTGCCAGCAGCGTCGAGGGCGGGAGGGCCTACGAGCAGTACTTC. As protein: CASSVEGGRAYEQYF.

This chain joins TRBV6-1 and TRBJ1-4; possible D gene TRBD1, 5 bases. Germline V gene sequence: CDR1 MNHNS, CDR2 SASEGT. The CDR3 spans 15 residues. V was pared by 0 bases and J by 9 bases, with 14 bases between. This CDR3 reads CASSEAGGRGQKLFF. CDR3 coding DNA: TGTGCCAGCAGTGAAGCGGGCGGAAGGGGCCAAAAACTGTTTTTT.